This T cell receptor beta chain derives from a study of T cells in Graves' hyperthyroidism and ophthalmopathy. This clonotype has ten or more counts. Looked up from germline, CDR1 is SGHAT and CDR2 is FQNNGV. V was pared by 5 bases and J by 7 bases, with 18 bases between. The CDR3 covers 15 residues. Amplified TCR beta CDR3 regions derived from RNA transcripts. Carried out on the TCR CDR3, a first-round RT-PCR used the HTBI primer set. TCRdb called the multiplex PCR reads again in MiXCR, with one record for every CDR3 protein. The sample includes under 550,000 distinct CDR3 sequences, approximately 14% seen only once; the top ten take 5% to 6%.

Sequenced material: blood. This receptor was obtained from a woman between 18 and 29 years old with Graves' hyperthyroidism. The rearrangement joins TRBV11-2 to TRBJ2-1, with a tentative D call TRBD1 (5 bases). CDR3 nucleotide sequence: TGTGCCAGCAGCCCACTAAGAATGACAGCGAATGAGCAGTTCTTC. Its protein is CASSPLRMTANEQFF.